The 29 T cell receptor beta chains presented below share a single source sample, sequenced in a study of vaccination effects on CD4 cells after COVID-19. For these TCRs, the target antigens are not known. The table came from immunoSEQ multiplex PCR; TCRdb's copy has only in-frame clones and leaves some out. The sample lists tens of thousands of clones; 60% to 75% were seen once. Antigen-specific CD4+ T cells were expanded (with viral peptide pools) by the ViraFEST assay ahead of sequencing. Researchers isolated CD4+ T cells once less than 13 days of culture had elapsed. Two-dose BNT162b2 or mRNA-1273 vaccination was given to participants. Sequencing was performed on CD4+ T cells from PBMCs cultured with HCoV-229E spike peptides, taken after COVID-19 vaccination. The receptor source for this set is a human donor who received a COVID-19 vaccine.

The CDR3 region is CASSQSGLAGVTGELFF. As DNA, the CDR3 is TGCGCCAGCAGCCAATCGGGACTAGCGGGGGTCACCGGGGAGCTGTTTTTT. The chain joins TRBV4-1 to TRBJ2-2, with 14 bases matching TRBD2. This CDR3 is built from 17 residues. The germline V gene encodes CDR1 MGHRA and CDR2 YSYEKL. V trimming: 2 bases; J trimming: 4 bases; junction bases outside the gene matches: 3.

This chain links TRBV24-1 with TRBJ2-5, with D perhaps being TRBD1 or TRBD2 (5 bases each). The CDR3 consists of 18 residues. CDR1 is KGHDR, CDR2 SFDVKD, per germline. Trimming pared 7 bases from V and 4 bases from J, leaving 27 bases between. This CDR3 is CATSDGGRGRGPGETQYF. The CDR3 nucleotides are TGTGCCACCAGCGATGGGGGTCGAGGACGCGGTCCCGGAGAGACCCAGTACTTC.

The chain employs TRBV9 and TRBJ2-3; the match to TRBD2 covers 13 bases. V trimming: 5 bases; J trimming: 3 bases; junction bases outside the gene matches: 9. The CDR3 length is 17 residues. Germline V gives CDR1 SGDLS, CDR2 YYNGEE. CDR3 sequence reads: CASSKLAGGQKTDTQYF. The CDR3 DNA reads as TGTGCCAGCAGTAAACTAGCGGGGGGGCAAAAAACAGATACGCAGTATTTT.

This clone was seen a few times. This chain links TRBV6-5 with TRBJ1-2; TRBD1 matches 8 bases. With V trimmed by 5 bases and J by 8 bases, 7 bases remained unmatched. This CDR3 has 13 amino acids. The germline V gene has CDR1 MNHEY and CDR2 SVGAGI. CDR3 nucleotide sequence: TGTGCCAGCAGTCAGACAGGGGAAAGGGGCTACACCTTC. As protein: CASSQTGERGYTF.

The J gene is TRBJ2-1, the V gene TRBV5-5; D might be TRBD2 (6 bases). The germline gives CDR1 SGHKS, CDR2 YYEKEE (reference sequence). V lost 3 bases to trimming and J lost 9 bases, with 22 bases between them. This CDR3 region has 16 residues. In DNA form, the CDR3 reads TGTGCCAGCAGCTCCAGCTTGGGGGGAATAGTCGGTGAGCAGTTCTTC. Encoded protein: CASSSSLGGIVGEQFF.

The J gene is TRBJ2-5, the V gene TRBV18; tentatively, D is TRBD1 (6 bases). Germline CDR1 reads KGHSH; CDR2 reads LQKENI. The ends were cut back, 1 base at V and 4 bases at J, with 22 bases in the middle. The CDR3 runs to 18 residues. CDR3 protein: CASSPLPGVSAMIETQYF. The CDR3 bases are TGTGCCAGCTCACCACTACCAGGGGTTTCAGCGATGATAGAGACCCAGTACTTC.

The gene calls are TRBV23-1 and TRBJ1-2; 12 nucleotides align to TRBD1. TRBV23-1 is filed as an ORF, its function uncertain. Unmatched junction bases numbered 16, after V lost 6 bases and J lost 8 bases. The CDR3 has 17 residues. CDR3 nucleotides: TGCGCCAGCAGCTTAACACCGGGACAGGGGGCGTCATGGGGCTACACCTTC. Translation gives CASSLTPGQGASWGYTF.

This chain links TRBV6-2 or TRBV6-3 with TRBJ1-5; D remains unclear. The length of the CDR3 is 15 residues. Trimming pared 5 bases from V and 2 bases from J, leaving 13 bases between. CDR1 is MNHEY, CDR2 SVGEGT, per germline. CDR3 nucleotide sequence: TGTGCCAGCAGTCCCAACTTGGGCGGCAATCAGCCCCAGCATTTT. This gives the protein CASSPNLGGNQPQHF.

This sequence joins TRBV30 and TRBJ1-2, with D unclear. Germline V gene sequence: CDR1 GTSNPN, CDR2 SVGIG (reference sequence). There are 13 residues in the CDR3. Trimming removed 3 bases from V and 3 bases from J, with 11 bases in between. The CDR3 bases are TGTGCCTGGAGAAGTCGCTCCGACTATGGCTACACCTTC. This translates into CAWRSRSDYGYTF.

The chain links TRBV9 to TRBJ2-3; D gene ambiguous. Trimming removed 4 bases from V and 6 bases from J, with 9 bases in between. CDR3 length: 12 residues. From germline, CDR1 is SGDLS and CDR2 YYNGEE. The CDR3 DNA reads as TGTGCCAGCAGCCCAAGCATTGATACGCAGTATTTT. Translating it yields CASSPSIDTQYF.

The J gene is TRBJ2-2, the V gene TRBV12-3 or TRBV12-4; 7 bases map to TRBD1. V was pared by 6 bases and J by 4 bases, with 2 bases of the junction left unmatched. The CDR3 is 13 residues long. Here the CDR3 DNA reads TGTGCCAGCAGGACAGGGCCCACCGGGGAGCTGTTTTTT. Protein sequence: CASRTGPTGELFF.

V gene TRBV7-3 combines with J gene TRBJ2-2; either TRBD1 or TRBD2 may supply D (6 bases each). This CDR3 is built from 16 residues. V was shortened by 5 bases and J by 0 bases, with 13 bases between the two germline ends. CDR1 and CDR2 (germline): SGHTA, FQGTGA. The CDR3 is CASSPFGGTNTGELFF. In nucleotides, the CDR3 is TGTGCCAGCAGCCCCTTCGGGGGCACGAACACCGGGGAGCTGTTTTTT.

In this sample, this clone turned up a few times. The V gene is TRBV5-8, the J gene TRBJ2-1, with D possibly being TRBD2 (7 bases). CDR3 length: 15 residues. Deletions cut 1 base from V and 1 base from J, with 9 bases between. CDR1 and CDR2 (germline): SGHTS, YDEGEE. The DNA for the CDR3 is TGTGCCAGCAGCTTGAGGGGGGGATCCTACAATGAGCAGTTCTTC. Translating gives CASSLRGGSYNEQFF.

This clone has more than one count but fewer than ten. The chain couples TRBV18 to TRBJ1-1, with unresolved D. Germline V lookup: CDR1 KGHSH, CDR2 LQKENI. Deletions cut 3 bases from V and 2 bases from J, with 7 bases between. This CDR3 region has 13 residues. Here the CDR3 reads CASSPSGNTEAFF. The CDR3 region has the DNA TGTGCCAGCTCACCGAGTGGAAACACTGAAGCTTTCTTT.

CDR3 in DNA: TGTGCCAGCAGCGAGAGCGGTGGACCGAATGAAAAACTGTTTTTT. This gives the protein CASSESGGPNEKLFF. V gene TRBV7-6 combines with J gene TRBJ1-4; D is unclear. The CDR3 is 15 amino acids. The V end lost 5 bases, the J end lost 5 bases, and 15 bases lay between the germline ends. Germline CDR1 reads SGHVS; CDR2 reads FNYEAQ.

A single count supports this clone. The chain couples TRBV6-1 to TRBJ1-1; D is ambiguous. This CDR3 has 13 residues. With 2 bases removed from V and 10 bases from J, the gap between germline ends came to 14 bases. Germline-derived CDR1 and CDR2 are MNHNS and SASEGT. The CDR3 here is CASSELGALGAFF. The CDR3 DNA is TGTGCCAGCAGTGAACTAGGCGCGTTGGGAGCTTTCTTT.

The rearrangement links TRBV6-1 to TRBJ2-2; 9 bases are shared with TRBD2. This CDR3 is built from 16 residues. Per the germline V gene, CDR1 is MNHNS and CDR2 is SASEGT. V was pared by 4 bases and J by 5 bases, with 8 bases of the junction left unmatched. CDR3 nucleotide sequence: TGTGCCAGCAGTGGTTATAGCGGGGGCGGAACCGGGGAGCTGTTTTTT. It codes for CASSGYSGGGTGELFF.

This clone showed up just once. The V gene is TRBV6-2 or TRBV6-3, the J gene TRBJ2-7; D might be TRBD2 (7 bases). This CDR3 is 14 amino acids long. Looked up from germline, CDR1 is MNHEY and CDR2 is SVGEGT. V lost 5 bases and J lost 4, with 15 bases in between. As DNA, the CDR3 is TGTGCCAGCAGTCGCGGGGGCCGACCTTACGAGCAGTACGTC. Its translation is CASSRGGRPYEQYV.

The chain joins TRBV2 to TRBJ1-5; 7 nucleotides line up with TRBD1. V gave up 5 bases and J gave up 3 bases; unmatched junction bases: 4. CDR3 length: 14 amino acids. Germline-derived CDR1 and CDR2 are SNHLY and FYNNEI. The CDR3 here is CASSPDRVNQPQHF. CDR3 DNA sequence: TGTGCCAGCAGTCCTGACAGGGTCAATCAGCCCCAGCATTTT. Together with reference TRBV2 and TRBJ1-5, the CDR3 gives the full variable domain: EPEVTQTPSHQVTQMGQEVILRCVPISNHLYFYWYRQILGQKVEFLVSFYNNEISEKSEIFDDQFSVERPDGSNFTLKIRSTKLEDSAMYFCASSPDRVNQPQHFGDGTRLSIL.

The V call is TRBV5-1, the J call TRBJ1-2, with TRBD1 matching 11 bases. CDR3 length: 15 amino acids. V trimming: 3 bases; J trimming: 4 bases; junction bases outside the gene matches: 5. Germline V gene data show CDR1 as SGHRS and CDR2 as YFSETQ. The DNA for the CDR3 is TGCGCCAGCAGCTCCGGACAGGGGGCGTTCTATGGCTACACCTTC. This gives the protein CASSSGQGAFYGYTF.

The V gene is TRBV28, the J gene TRBJ1-1; D is undetermined. CDR3 length equals 14 residues. Between the trimmed V and J ends, which lost 5 bases and 2 bases, there was a span of 12 bases. The germline V gene encodes CDR1 MDHEN and CDR2 SYDVKM. The CDR3 loop is CASSQIPHNTEAFF. The CDR3 region has the DNA TGTGCCAGCAGTCAAATCCCACATAACACTGAAGCTTTCTTT.

There are a few counts of this clone. V usage is TRBV7-9 and J usage is TRBJ1-3; D possibly corresponds to TRBD1 (6 bases). Looked up from germline, CDR1 is SEHNR and CDR2 is FQNEAQ (reference sequence). The CDR3 extends over 13 amino acids. V was shortened by 3 bases and J by 4 bases, with 7 bases between the two germline ends. As DNA, the CDR3 is TGTGCCAGCAGCTTCACAGGGGGAAACACCATATATTTT. Its translation is CASSFTGGNTIYF.

This clone was counted only a few times. The chain uses TRBV6-5 and TRBJ1-5, with 7 bases that match TRBD1. V lost 4 bases to trimming and J lost 4 bases; unmatched junction nucleotides: 7. The CDR3 is made up of 15 amino acids. Germline V gene data show CDR1 as MNHEY and CDR2 as SVGAGI. CDR3 DNA sequence: TGTGCCAGCAGTTCTTCCGGGACAGCTAATCAGCCCCAGCATTTT. Protein: CASSSSGTANQPQHF.

This chain connects TRBV11-2 to TRBJ2-7; D uncertain. The V gene lost 2 bases and the J gene lost 5 bases, with 19 bases spanning the gap. The CDR3 runs to 16 residues. Germline CDR1 SGHAT, CDR2 FQNNGV. The CDR3, as DNA: TGTGCCAGCAGCTTATTAGCTAACTTGTTCACGGACGAGCAGTACGTC. Its protein product is CASSLLANLFTDEQYV.

The chain couples TRBV12-3 or TRBV12-4 to TRBJ1-2, with 7 nucleotides matching TRBD1. The ends lost 6 bases at V and 8 bases at J; junction bases unmatched: 9. The length of the CDR3 is 13 residues. CDR3 in amino acids: CASSATGFRGYTF. CDR3 DNA: TGTGCCAGCAGCGCGACAGGGTTTCGGGGCTACACCTTC.

J is TRBJ1-4 and V is TRBV19; D is undetermined. There are 13 residues in the CDR3. Germline CDR1 and CDR2: LNHDA and SQIVND (reference sequence). The ends were cut back, 5 bases at V and 7 bases at J, with 11 bases in the middle. CDR3 coding DNA: TGTGCCAGTAGTTATTACATGGGTGAAAAACTGTTTTTT. It is translated as CASSYYMGEKLFF.

The rearrangement joins TRBV2 to TRBJ1-2; D gene uncertain. This CDR3 is 14 amino acids long. CDR1 is SNHLY and CDR2 is FYNNEI in the germline V gene. V was shortened by 7 bases and J by 2 bases, with 14 bases between the two germline ends. The CDR3 DNA reads TGTGCCAGCAAGAGGTCAGCCCTGAACTATGGCTACACCTTC. Translation gives CASKRSALNYGYTF.

The V and J genes are TRBV14 and TRBJ2-1, with TRBD2 as a possible D gene (6 bases). V lost 4 bases to trimming and J lost 9 bases, with 16 bases between them. The germline gives CDR1 SGHDN, CDR2 FVKESK. The CDR3 spans 14 residues. The CDR3 sequence is CASSPRLDLSEQFF. CDR3 nucleotides: TGTGCCAGCAGCCCGAGACTAGATTTAAGTGAGCAGTTCTTC.

V gene TRBV9 combines with J gene TRBJ2-2, with 8 bases that match TRBD2. The J segment lost 3 bases and the V segment lost 3 bases, leaving 7 bases of the junction unmatched. Germline CDR1 SGDLS, CDR2 YYNGEE. This CDR3 region has 16 residues. The CDR3 DNA sequence: TGTGCCAGCAGCGCGGGGGGGTCGGGCTACACCGGGGAGCTGTTTTTT. This gives the protein CASSAGGSGYTGELFF.